The 4 T cell receptor beta chains below all came from one sample that was sequenced in a study of CD8 T cells in Susac syndrome. The RNA input was roughly 0.45 to 1 ug, and it was reverse transcribed with random hexamers. TCRdb called the immunoSEQ multiplex PCR reads again in MiXCR, with one record for every CDR3 protein. The sample gives fewer than 35,000 distinct CDR3 sequences, about 93% of which show up once; roughly 0.27% is in the top ten. Sequenced input: CD8+ T cells from PBMCs. The receptor set was obtained from a human donor in good health.

The chain carries TRBV7-2 and TRBJ2-5, with TRBD2 matching 13 bases. The CDR3 consists of 18 residues. Germline V gene lookup returns CDR1 SGHTA and CDR2 FQGNSA. V shed 1 base, J shed 5 bases, and the junction held 10 bases outside the gene matches. CDR3 amino acids: CASSLVLAGGPRWETQYF. CDR3 DNA: TGTGCCAGCAGCTTAGTACTAGCGGGGGGGCCGCGTTGGGAGACCCAGTACTTC.

This clonotype has only one observation. The V and J genes are TRBV7-9 and TRBJ2-3; the D is unclear. Germline loops: CDR1 SEHNR, CDR2 FQNEAQ (reference sequence). The CDR3 sequence is 15 residues long. Trimming left V 1 base short and J 3 bases short, with 11 bases between. CDR3 nucleotide sequence: TGTGCCAGCAGCTTAGAGGGCGTGACAACAGATACGCAGTATTTT. As protein: CASSLEGVTTDTQYF. Using reference TRBV7-9 and TRBJ2-3 for the parts outside the CDR3, the full variable domain is DTGVSQNPRHKITKRGQNVTFRCDPISEHNRLYWYRQTLGQGPEFLTYFQNEAQLEKSRLLSDRFSAERPKGSFSTLEIQRTEQGDSAMYLCASSLEGVTTDTQYFGPGTRLTVL.

The chain couples TRBV2 to TRBJ1-1; D gene unclear. The CDR3 contains 10 residues. Between the trimmed V and J ends, which lost 7 bases and 6 bases, there was a span of 6 bases. Germline-derived CDR1 and CDR2 are SNHLY and FYNNEI. The CDR3 loop is CASIVAEAFF. In DNA form, the CDR3 reads TGTGCCAGCATTGTTGCTGAAGCTTTCTTT.

The V and J genes are TRBV7-9 and TRBJ1-1; possible D gene TRBD1, 6 bases. The germline gives CDR1 SEHNR, CDR2 FQNEAQ (reference sequence). Trimming stripped 8 bases from V and 3 bases from J, with 22 bases between. This CDR3 comprises 16 residues. CDR3 protein: CASAWYRADGDTEAFF. In nucleotides, the CDR3 is TGTGCCAGCGCCTGGTACAGGGCGGATGGGGACACTGAAGCTTTCTTT.